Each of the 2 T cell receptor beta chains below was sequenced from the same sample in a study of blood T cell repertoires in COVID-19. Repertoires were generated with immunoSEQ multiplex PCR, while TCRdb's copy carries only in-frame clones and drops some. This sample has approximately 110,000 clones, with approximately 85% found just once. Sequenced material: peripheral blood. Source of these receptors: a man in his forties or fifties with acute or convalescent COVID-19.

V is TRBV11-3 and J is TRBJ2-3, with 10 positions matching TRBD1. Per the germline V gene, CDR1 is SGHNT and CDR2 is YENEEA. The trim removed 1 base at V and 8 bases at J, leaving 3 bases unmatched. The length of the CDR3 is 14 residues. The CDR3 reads CASSLGGTGVTQYF. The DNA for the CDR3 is TGTGCCAGCAGCTTAGGAGGGACAGGGGTTACGCAGTATTTT. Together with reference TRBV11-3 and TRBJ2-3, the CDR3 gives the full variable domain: EAGVVQSPRYKIIEKKQPVAFWCNPISGHNTLYWYLQNLGQGPELLIRYENEEAVDDSQLPKDRFSAERLKGVDSTLKIQPAELGDSAVYLCASSLGGTGVTQYFGPGTRLTVL.

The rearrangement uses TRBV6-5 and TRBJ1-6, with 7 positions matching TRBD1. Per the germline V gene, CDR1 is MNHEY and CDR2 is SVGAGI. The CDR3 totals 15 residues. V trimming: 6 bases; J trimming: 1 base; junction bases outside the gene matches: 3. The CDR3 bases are TGTGCCAGCAGCCGACAGGGTTCCTATAATTCACCCCTCCACTTT. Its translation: CASSRQGSYNSPLHF.